This entry is about one T cell receptor beta chain. The treatment: around 19 received Ad26.COV2.S at low or high dose, single or two shots; five or six received placebo; per-sample allocation not given. Sampling was performed 63 days after the first vaccine or placebo injection. The data belong to a study of Ad26.COV2.S vaccination and SARS-CoV-2 variants. Study as a whole: Once, or twice with 56 days between doses, Ad26.COV2.S was given intramuscularly.

The CDR3 contains 13 residues. Looked up from germline, CDR1 is KGHSH and CDR2 is LQKENI. The V gene lost 0 bases and the J gene lost 6 bases, with 7 bases spanning the gap. The method was immunoSEQ multiplex PCR; TCRdb's version includes in-frame clones alone and lacks a portion of them. The sample yields about 320,000 clones, 90% seen once. The chain employs TRBV18 and TRBJ2-3, with unresolved D. The source material was peripheral blood, sampled in a trial of Ad26.COV2.S vaccine versus placebo. This clonotype originated in a person aged 18-65 years who received the Ad26.COV2.S COVID-19 vaccine or a placebo. CDR3 DNA: TGTGCCAGCTCACCACCCGGGCGGGATACGCAGTATTTT. It is translated as CASSPPGRDTQYF.